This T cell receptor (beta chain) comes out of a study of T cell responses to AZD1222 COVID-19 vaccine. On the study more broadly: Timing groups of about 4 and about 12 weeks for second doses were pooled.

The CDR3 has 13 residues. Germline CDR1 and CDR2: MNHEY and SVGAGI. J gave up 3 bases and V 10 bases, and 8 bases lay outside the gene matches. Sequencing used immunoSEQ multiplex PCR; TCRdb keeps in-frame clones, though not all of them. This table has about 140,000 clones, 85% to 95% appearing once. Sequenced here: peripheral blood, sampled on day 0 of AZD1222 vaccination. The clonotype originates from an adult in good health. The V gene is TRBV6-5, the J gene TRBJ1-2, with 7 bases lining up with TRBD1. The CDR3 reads CATLRGQDYGYTF. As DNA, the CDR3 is TGTGCCACCCTTCGTGGACAGGACTATGGCTACACCTTC.